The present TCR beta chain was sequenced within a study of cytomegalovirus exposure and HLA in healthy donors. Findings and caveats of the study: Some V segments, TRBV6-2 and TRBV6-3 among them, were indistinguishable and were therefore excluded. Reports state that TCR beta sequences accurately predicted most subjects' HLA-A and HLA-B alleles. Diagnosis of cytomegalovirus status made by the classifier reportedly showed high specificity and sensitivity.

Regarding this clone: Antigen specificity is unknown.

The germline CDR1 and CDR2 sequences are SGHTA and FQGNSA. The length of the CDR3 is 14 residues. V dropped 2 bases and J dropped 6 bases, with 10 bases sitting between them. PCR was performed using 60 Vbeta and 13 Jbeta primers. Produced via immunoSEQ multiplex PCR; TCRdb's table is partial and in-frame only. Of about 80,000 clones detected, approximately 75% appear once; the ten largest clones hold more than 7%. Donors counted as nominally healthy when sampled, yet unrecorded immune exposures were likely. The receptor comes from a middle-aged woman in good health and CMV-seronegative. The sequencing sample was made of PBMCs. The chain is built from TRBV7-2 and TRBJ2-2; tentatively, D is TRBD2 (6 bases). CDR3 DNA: TGTGCCAGCAGCTTATTAACTAGCCCCGGGGAGCTGTTTTTT. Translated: CASSLLTSPGELFF.